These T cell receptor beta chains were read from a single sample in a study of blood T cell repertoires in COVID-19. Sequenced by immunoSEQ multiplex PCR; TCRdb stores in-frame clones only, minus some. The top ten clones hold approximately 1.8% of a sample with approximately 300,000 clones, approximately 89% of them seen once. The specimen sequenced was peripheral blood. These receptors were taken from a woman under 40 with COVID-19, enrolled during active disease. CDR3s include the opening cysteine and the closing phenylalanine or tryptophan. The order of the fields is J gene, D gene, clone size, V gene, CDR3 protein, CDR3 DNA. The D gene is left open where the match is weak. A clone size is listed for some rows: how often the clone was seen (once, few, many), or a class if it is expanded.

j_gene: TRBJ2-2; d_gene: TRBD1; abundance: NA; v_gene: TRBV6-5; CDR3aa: CASTRTGGTGELFF; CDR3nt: TGTGCCAGCACCCGGACAGGGGGGACCGGGGAGCTGTTTTTT
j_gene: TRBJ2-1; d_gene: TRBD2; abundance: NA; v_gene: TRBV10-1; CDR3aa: CASSENERGDHNEQFF; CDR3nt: TGCGCCAGCAGTGAGAATGAGCGGGGGGACCACAATGAGCAGTTCTTC
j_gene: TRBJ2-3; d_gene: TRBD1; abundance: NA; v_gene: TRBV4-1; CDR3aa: CASSQRQGGTDTQYF; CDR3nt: TGCGCCAGCAGCCAACGACAGGGTGGCACAGATACGCAGTATTTT
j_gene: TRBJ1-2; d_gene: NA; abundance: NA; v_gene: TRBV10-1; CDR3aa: CASSGVSPGNYGYTF; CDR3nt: TGCGCCAGCAGTGGGGTGTCCCCGGGGAACTATGGCTACACCTTC
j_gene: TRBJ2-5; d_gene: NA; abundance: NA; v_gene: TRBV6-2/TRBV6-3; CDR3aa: CASSYGLEGVYLETQYF; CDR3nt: TGTGCCAGCAGTTACGGGTTGGAAGGGGTATATTTGGAGACCCAGTACTTC
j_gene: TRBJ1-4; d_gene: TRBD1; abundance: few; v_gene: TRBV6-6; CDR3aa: CASKPRGSNEKLFF; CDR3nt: TGTGCCAGCAAACCCAGGGGGTCTAATGAAAAACTGTTTTTT
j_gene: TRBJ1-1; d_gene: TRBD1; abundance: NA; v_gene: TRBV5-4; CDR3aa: CASRQRTGTDTEAFF; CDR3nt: TGTGCCAGCAGACAGAGGACAGGGACGGACACTGAAGCTTTCTTT
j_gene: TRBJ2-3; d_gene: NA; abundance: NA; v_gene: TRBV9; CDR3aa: CASSVGWVGADTQYF; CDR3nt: TGTGCCAGCAGCGTAGGATGGGTAGGGGCAGATACGCAGTATTTT
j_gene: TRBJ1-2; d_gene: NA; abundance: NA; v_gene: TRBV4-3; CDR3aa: CASSQDGEGRGYGYTF; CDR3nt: TGCGCCAGCAGCCAAGATGGAGAGGGAAGAGGCTATGGCTACACCTTC
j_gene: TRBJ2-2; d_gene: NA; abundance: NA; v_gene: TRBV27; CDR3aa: CASSPLSTANTGELFF; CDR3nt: TGTGCCAGCAGCCCCCTCTCGACAGCGAACACCGGGGAGCTGTTTTTT
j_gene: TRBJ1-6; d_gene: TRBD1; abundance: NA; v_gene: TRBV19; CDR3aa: CASSIQGAVSPLHF; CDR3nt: TGTGCCAGTAGTATTCAGGGGGCAGTTTCACCCCTCCACTTT
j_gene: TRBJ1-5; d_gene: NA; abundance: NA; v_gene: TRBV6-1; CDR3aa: CASSEGGPGLVGRQPQHF; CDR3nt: TGTGCCAGCAGTGAAGGGGGGCCGGGGCTCGTTGGGCGGCAGCCCCAGCATTTT
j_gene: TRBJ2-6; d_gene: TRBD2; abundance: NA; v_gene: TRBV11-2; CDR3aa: CASSLAVSRSGANVLTF; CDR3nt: TGTGCCAGCAGCCTAGCGGTGTCCCGCTCTGGGGCCAACGTCCTGACTTTC
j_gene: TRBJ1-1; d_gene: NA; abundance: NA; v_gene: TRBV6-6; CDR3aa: CATKDVRGPNTEAFF; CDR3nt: TGTGCCACAAAAGACGTCAGGGGACCTAACACTGAAGCTTTCTTT